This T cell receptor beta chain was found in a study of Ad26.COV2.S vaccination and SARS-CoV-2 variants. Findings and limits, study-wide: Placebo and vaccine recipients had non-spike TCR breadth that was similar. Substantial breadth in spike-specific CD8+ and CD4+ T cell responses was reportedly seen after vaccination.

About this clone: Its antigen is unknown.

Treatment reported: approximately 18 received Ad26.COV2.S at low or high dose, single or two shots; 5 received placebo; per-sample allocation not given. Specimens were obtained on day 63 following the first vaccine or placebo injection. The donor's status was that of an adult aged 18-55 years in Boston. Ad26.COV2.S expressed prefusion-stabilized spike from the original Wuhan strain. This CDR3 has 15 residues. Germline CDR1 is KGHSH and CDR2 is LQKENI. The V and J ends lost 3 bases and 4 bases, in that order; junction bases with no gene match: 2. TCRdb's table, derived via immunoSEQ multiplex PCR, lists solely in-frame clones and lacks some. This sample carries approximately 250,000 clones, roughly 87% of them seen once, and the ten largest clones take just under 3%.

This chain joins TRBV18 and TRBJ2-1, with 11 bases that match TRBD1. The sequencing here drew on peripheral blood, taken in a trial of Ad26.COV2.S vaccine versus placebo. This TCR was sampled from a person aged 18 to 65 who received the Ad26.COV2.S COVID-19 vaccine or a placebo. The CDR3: CASSPDRGQYNEQFF. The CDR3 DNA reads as TGTGCCAGCTCACCGGACAGGGGGCAATACAATGAGCAGTTCTTC.